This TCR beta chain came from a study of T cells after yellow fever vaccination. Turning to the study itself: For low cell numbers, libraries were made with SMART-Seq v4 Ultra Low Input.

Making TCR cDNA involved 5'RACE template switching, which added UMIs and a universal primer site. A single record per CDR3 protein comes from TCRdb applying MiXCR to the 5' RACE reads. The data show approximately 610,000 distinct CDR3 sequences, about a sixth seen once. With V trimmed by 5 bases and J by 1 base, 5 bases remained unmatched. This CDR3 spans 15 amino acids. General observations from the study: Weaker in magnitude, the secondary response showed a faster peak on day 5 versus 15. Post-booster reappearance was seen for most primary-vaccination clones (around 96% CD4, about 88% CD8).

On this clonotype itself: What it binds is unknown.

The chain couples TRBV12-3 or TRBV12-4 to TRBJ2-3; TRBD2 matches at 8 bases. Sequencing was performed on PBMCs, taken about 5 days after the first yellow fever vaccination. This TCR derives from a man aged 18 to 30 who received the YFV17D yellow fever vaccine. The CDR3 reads CASSGGSGGTDTQYF. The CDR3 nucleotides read TGTGCCAGCAGTGGAGGTAGCGGGGGCACAGATACGCAGTATTTT.